Below are 8 T cell receptor beta chains sequenced from a single sample in a study of OX40 agonist ivuxolimab in advanced cancers. This table comes from immunoSEQ multiplex PCR, and its TCRdb copy is limited to in-frame clones, with some not included. Here the sample spans roughly 42,000 clones, about 90% being singletons. Source: CD4+ or CD8+ T cells sorted from blood, taken in a trial of the OX40 agonist ivuxolimab. The receptor set was obtained from an adult with an advanced solid tumor such as melanoma, head and neck, liver or kidney cancer.

This clone came up once. The chain employs TRBV7-8 and TRBJ2-2; 7 bases agree with TRBD2. Germline V gene data show CDR1 as SGHVS and CDR2 as FQNEAQ. There are 19 residues in the CDR3. With V trimmed by 5 bases and J by 1 base, 16 bases remained unmatched. The chain's CDR3 is CASSLPINVERENTGELFF. The CDR3 DNA is TGTGCCAGCAGCCTACCCATTAACGTGGAGCGGGAGAACACCGGGGAGCTGTTTTTT.

V and J are TRBV19 and TRBJ2-1, with D maybe TRBD2 (5 bases). This CDR3 contains 16 residues. V gave up 5 bases and J gave up 3 bases, with 17 bases separating them. Germline CDR1 is LNHDA and CDR2 is SQIVND (reference sequence). The CDR3 DNA follows: TGTGCCAGTAGTTCCCTCGAAGCGGTCGACTACAATGAGCAGTTCTTC. This translates into CASSSLEAVDYNEQFF.

This sequence joins TRBV28 and TRBJ2-7; D may be TRBD1 or TRBD2 (5 bases each). The germline V gene has CDR1 MDHEN and CDR2 SYDVKM. Trimming shortened V by 2 bases and J by 0 bases, and 17 bases separated the two germline ends. The CDR3 spans 17 residues. CDR3 amino acids: CASSLHIRTGASYEQYF. The CDR3 DNA reads TGTGCCAGCAGTTTACATATACGAACCGGGGCCTCCTACGAGCAGTACTTC.

The chain uses TRBV12-5 and TRBJ2-1; the D gene is possibly TRBD1 (6 bases). This CDR3 has 12 amino acids. Per germline, CDR1 LGHNT and CDR2 FRNRAP. V shed 0 bases and J shed 10 bases, with 7 bases lying between them. DNA of the CDR3: TGTGCTAGTGGTTTGGTTACAGGGGAGCAGTTCTTC. As protein: CASGLVTGEQFF.

This rearrangement joins TRBV4-1 to TRBJ2-7; D may be TRBD2 (7 bases). This CDR3 is built from 15 residues. V lost 3 bases and J 1 base, leaving 13 bases between the germline ends. Germline assignment: CDR1 MGHRA and CDR2 YSYEKL. The CDR3 nucleotides are TGCGCCAGCAGCCATGGTGCGGGGGCGTCCTACGAGCAGTACTTC. Translated, it gives CASSHGAGASYEQYF.

The chain links TRBV27 to TRBJ1-2, with TRBD1 matching 11 bases. Germline V lookup: CDR1 MNHEY, CDR2 SMNVEV (reference sequence). CDR3 length: 15 amino acids. V trimming: 4 bases; J trimming: 3 bases; junction bases outside the gene matches: 4. The CDR3 here is CASSSGTGGYYGYTF. The CDR3, as DNA: TGTGCCAGCAGTTCCGGGACAGGGGGATACTATGGCTACACCTTC.

The chain carries TRBV2 and TRBJ2-3, with 7 bases lining up with TRBD1. Germline lookup yields CDR1 SNHLY and CDR2 FYNNEI. The CDR3 has 13 amino acids. Germline trimming cut 8 bases from V and 2 bases from J; bases unmatched to any gene: 4. The CDR3 DNA is TGTGCCAGCGAGGACAGGTTCACAGATACGCAGTATTTT. This sequence encodes CASEDRFTDTQYF.

The rearrangement uses TRBV5-6 and TRBJ2-5; D gene unclear. The DNA matches TRBJ2-7 better at its end, which makes the J call doubtful. Germline loops: CDR1 SGHDT, CDR2 YYEEEE. This CDR3 contains 13 residues. CDR3: CASSFFGGSEQYF. CDR3 in DNA: TGTGCCAGCAGCTTTTTCGGCGGAAGCGAGCAGTACTTC.